A selection of T cell receptor beta chains follows, all from one sample in a study of immune characterization of retroperitoneal liposarcoma. TCRdb analysed the PCR reads with MiXCR anew, one entry per CDR3 protein. Among 1,500 to 2,000 distinct CDR3 sequences listed, 42% were seen once. The sequenced sample was tumor tissue. These receptors all come from a female donor with retroperitoneal liposarcoma. Each CDR3 is given with its conserved first and last residue. Fields, in order: clone size, J gene, D gene, V gene, CDR3 DNA, CDR3 protein. D genes are given only for firm matches. Expanded clones get a size class; other rows say once, few or many, or leave the size out.

abundance: few; j_gene: TRBJ2-1; d_gene: TRBD2; v_gene: TRBV4-1; CDR3nt: TGCGCCAGCAGCCAAGTAGGCGGACTAGCGGGAGGGAGTAGCTCCTACAATGAGCAGTTCTTC; CDR3aa: CASSQVGGLAGGSSSYNEQFF
abundance: few; j_gene: TRBJ2-3; d_gene: -; v_gene: TRBV6-1; CDR3nt: TGTGCCAGCAGTGAAGAGGCAGGGGGGCCAGATACGCAGTATTTT; CDR3aa: CASSEEAGGPDTQYF
abundance: few; j_gene: TRBJ2-5; d_gene: TRBD1; v_gene: TRBV7-2; CDR3nt: TGTGCCAGCAGCTTAAGGACAGGCAGAGAGACCCAGTACTTC; CDR3aa: CASSLRTGRETQYF
abundance: -; j_gene: TRBJ2-7; d_gene: TRBD1; v_gene: TRBV25-1; CDR3nt: TGTGCCAGCAGTGATCCGGGACAGGGTGCCCACGAGCAGTACTTC; CDR3aa: CASSDPGQGAHEQYF
abundance: few; j_gene: TRBJ2-1; d_gene: -; v_gene: TRBV6-1; CDR3nt: TGTGCCAGCAGTGAATATGCGCTAGCCAGCTCCTACGAGCAGTTCTTC; CDR3aa: CASSEYALASSYEQFF
abundance: -; j_gene: TRBJ2-2; d_gene: TRBD2; v_gene: TRBV6-6; CDR3nt: TGTGCCAGCAGCACGGGACTAGCGGGAACCGGGGAGCTGTTTTTT; CDR3aa: CASSTGLAGTGELFF
abundance: -; j_gene: TRBJ2-1; d_gene: TRBD2; v_gene: TRBV12-3/TRBV12-4; CDR3nt: TGTGCCAGCACCCCCAGGGCTAGCGGGAGCTTCGATGAGCAGTTCTTC; CDR3aa: CASTPRASGSFDEQFF
abundance: medium-sized; j_gene: TRBJ2-1; d_gene: TRBD1; v_gene: TRBV6-1; CDR3nt: TGTGCCTCGCTCGGGACAGGGGGCGGGTACGAGCAGTTCTTC; CDR3aa: CASLGTGGGYEQFF
abundance: few; j_gene: TRBJ2-1; d_gene: TRBD2; v_gene: TRBV27; CDR3nt: TGTGCCAGCAGTTTTATAGCGGGAGAGGTCAATGAGCAGTTCTTC; CDR3aa: CASSFIAGEVNEQFF
abundance: few; j_gene: TRBJ2-1; d_gene: TRBD2; v_gene: TRBV10-3; CDR3nt: TGTGCCATCAGTGAGTCGGGCCTAGCGGGCTACAATGAGCAGTTCTTC; CDR3aa: CAISESGLAGYNEQFF
abundance: few; j_gene: TRBJ2-1; d_gene: TRBD1; v_gene: TRBV6-1; CDR3nt: TGTGCCAGCAGTTATTACAGGGGCGGTGGGTACAATGAGCAGTTCTTC; CDR3aa: CASSYYRGGGYNEQFF
abundance: -; j_gene: TRBJ2-2; d_gene: TRBD2; v_gene: TRBV6-1; CDR3nt: TGTGCCAGCAAGCCTTATGGGGCTAGCGGGAGACGGGAGCTGTTTTTT; CDR3aa: CASKPYGASGRRELFF
abundance: -; j_gene: TRBJ2-1; d_gene: TRBD2; v_gene: TRBV27; CDR3nt: TGTGCCAGCAGTTTAGCGGGAGGTCCCTACAATGAGCAGTTCTTC; CDR3aa: CASSLAGGPYNEQFF
abundance: once; j_gene: TRBJ1-1; d_gene: TRBD1; v_gene: TRBV6-1; CDR3nt: TGTGCCAGCAGTCCGGGGGGGACAGGGGCAAAAGCTTTCTTT; CDR3aa: CASSPGGTGAKAFF
abundance: -; j_gene: TRBJ2-1; d_gene: TRBD2; v_gene: TRBV6-6; CDR3nt: TGTGCCAGCAGTTCCGCGGGAGCCCGGAATGAGCAGTTCTTC; CDR3aa: CASSSAGARNEQFF
abundance: -; j_gene: TRBJ2-7; d_gene: TRBD2; v_gene: TRBV7-2; CDR3nt: TGTGCCAGCAGCTTAAAGCCTAGCGGTACTCACGAGCAGTACTTC; CDR3aa: CASSLKPSGTHEQYF